One and the same sample provided the 26 T cell receptor beta chains below, sequenced in a study of cytomegalovirus exposure and HLA in healthy donors. PCR amplification relied on 60 Vbeta primers (plus 13 Jbeta primers). Some clones are missing from TCRdb's copy, which holds only in-frame ones; the method was immunoSEQ multiplex PCR. This sample yields about 150,000 clones, of which about four fifths are seen a single time; more than 0.35% belongs to the top ten. Sequenced material: PBMCs. All receptors come from a boy aged 2-9 years in good health and CMV-seronegative.

This clone was picked up one time. The chain employs TRBV14 and TRBJ2-7; tentatively, D is TRBD1 (7 bases). This CDR3 spans 15 amino acids. Trimming left V 6 bases short and J 2 bases short, with 17 bases between. Germline V gene sequence: CDR1 SGHDN, CDR2 FVKESK. DNA for the CDR3: TGTGCCAGCAGTCCCCGACAGGGAGGTGCCTACGAGCAGTACTTC. Translation gives CASSPRQGGAYEQYF.

The V gene is TRBV19, the J gene TRBJ1-5; D is unresolved. Germline values: CDR1 LNHDA, CDR2 SQIVND (reference sequence). V was clipped by 7 bases and J by 1 base, with 8 bases between them. The CDR3 covers 13 residues. The CDR3 sequence: CASTPSSNQPQHF. The CDR3, as DNA: TGTGCCAGTACCCCGAGCAGCAATCAGCCCCAGCATTTT.

This chain connects TRBV4-2 to TRBJ2-1; D is undetermined. Germline V CDR1 and CDR2: LGHNA, YNFKEQ. V was trimmed by 1 base and J by 3 bases, leaving 10 bases between them. The CDR3 runs to 15 residues. The CDR3 reads CASSQGALLYNEQFF. The DNA for the CDR3 is TGTGCCAGCAGCCAAGGGGCTCTTCTCTACAATGAGCAGTTCTTC.

This chain connects TRBV9 to TRBJ1-4; 7 bases are shared with TRBD1. The CDR3 runs 16 residues. Looked up from germline, CDR1 is SGDLS and CDR2 is YYNGEE. The V gene end was trimmed by 3 bases and the J gene end by 5 bases; junction bases not matched to a gene: 10. This CDR3 reads CASSALWDSGNEKLFF. Written as DNA, the CDR3 is TGTGCCAGCAGCGCTCTCTGGGACAGTGGGAATGAAAAACTGTTTTTT.

This clone was counted only a few times. The rearrangement uses TRBV7-3 and TRBJ2-1; 7 bases map to TRBD2. Germline V gene sequence: CDR1 SGHTA, CDR2 FQGTGA. The CDR3 length is 14 residues. Losses at the gene ends were 8 bases for V and 7 bases for J; bases not matched to a gene: 11. The CDR3 here is CASGRAGVRNEQFF. The CDR3 nucleotides are TGTGCCAGCGGGAGGGCGGGAGTCCGGAATGAGCAGTTCTTC.

The rearrangement joins TRBV13 to TRBJ2-3; 12 bases agree with TRBD2. V gave up 4 bases and J gave up 0 bases; unmatched junction bases: 2. The CDR3 runs to 16 residues. Germline-derived CDR1 and CDR2 are PRHDT and FYEKMQ (reference sequence). The CDR3 region has the DNA TGTGCCAGCAGCTGGACTAGCGGGACTAGCACAGATACGCAGTATTTT. Its translation is CASSWTSGTSTDTQYF.

The V call is TRBV27, the J call TRBJ2-3; 7 nucleotides match TRBD2. This CDR3 contains 16 residues. The germline V gene encodes CDR1 MNHEY and CDR2 SMNVEV (reference sequence). V lost 1 base to trimming and J lost 2 bases; unmatched junction nucleotides: 6. CDR3 loop: CASSLYLAETTDTQYF. In nucleotides, the CDR3 is TGTGCCAGCAGTTTATACCTAGCGGAGACCACAGATACGCAGTATTTT.

The chain combines TRBV30 with TRBJ1-2; TRBD1 agrees at 7 bases. The germline V gene encodes CDR1 GTSNPN and CDR2 SVGIG (reference sequence). This CDR3 has 14 residues. V shed 5 bases, J shed 4 bases, and the junction held 10 bases outside the gene matches. The CDR3 bases are TGTGCCTGGTCTAAGGGGGCTGAAGGCTATGGCTACACCTTC. Translation gives CAWSKGAEGYGYTF.

CDR3 coding DNA: TGCGCCAGCAGTCCCGGGACTGGCTTCTACGAGCAGTACTTC. Protein product: CASSPGTGFYEQYF. The rearrangement joins TRBV5-1 to TRBJ2-7, with a tentative D call TRBD2 (6 bases). Germline CDR1 reads SGHRS; CDR2 reads YFSETQ. Trimming stripped 5 bases from V and 3 bases from J, with 15 bases between. The CDR3 contains 14 residues.

This rearrangement joins TRBV5-1 to TRBJ1-1; tentatively, D is TRBD1 (6 bases). Looked up from germline, CDR1 is SGHRS and CDR2 is YFSETQ. The CDR3 has 13 amino acids. V gave up 0 bases and J gave up 9 bases, with 12 bases separating them. The CDR3 region is CASSLAGQGKAFF. The CDR3 bases are TGCGCCAGCAGCTTGGCAGGCCAGGGGAAAGCTTTCTTT.

The J gene is TRBJ2-1, the V gene TRBV30, with 11 bases fitting TRBD2. The CDR3 totals 13 residues. Germline V gives CDR1 GTSNPN, CDR2 SVGIG (reference sequence). The V gene end was trimmed by 8 bases and the J gene end by 7 bases; junction bases not matched to a gene: 7. The CDR3 DNA sequence: TGTGCCAGAGGGCTAGCGGGAGGTAATGAGCAGTTCTTC. Amino acids: CARGLAGGNEQFF.

The gene calls are TRBV6-1 and TRBJ2-7; perhaps TRBD2 as D (6 bases). The germline V gene has CDR1 MNHNS and CDR2 SASEGT. V was shortened by 6 bases and J by 3 bases, with 15 bases between the two germline ends. The CDR3 runs 14 residues. The CDR3 here is CASSDSGLVYEQYF. CDR3 DNA: TGTGCCAGCAGCGATTCGGGACTCGTCTACGAGCAGTACTTC.

The chain joins TRBV19 to TRBJ1-1; perhaps TRBD1 as D (6 bases). Trimming removed 5 bases at V and 5 bases at J, with 21 bases between. The germline V gene has CDR1 LNHDA and CDR2 SQIVND (reference sequence). The CDR3 is 16 residues long. CDR3 sequence reads: CASSSLVDSSGTEAFF. As DNA, the CDR3 is TGTGCCAGTAGTTCCCTTGTGGACAGTTCGGGGACTGAAGCTTTCTTT.

The chain recombines TRBV4-1 with TRBJ1-6, with D possibly being TRBD1 (6 bases). The CDR3 runs 15 residues. CDR1 is MGHRA, CDR2 YSYEKL, per germline. V lost 3 bases and J 5 bases, leaving 11 bases between the germline ends. In nucleotides, the CDR3 is TGCGCCAGCAGCCATTGGGGGCGCGATAATTCACCCCTCCACTTT. It encodes CASSHWGRDNSPLHF.

V and J are TRBV4-1 and TRBJ1-1, with D uncertain. With 0 bases removed from V and 0 bases from J, the gap between germline ends came to 5 bases. Germline V lookup: CDR1 MGHRA, CDR2 YSYEKL. The CDR3 has 14 residues. CDR3 sequence (DNA): TGCGCCAGCAGCCAAGATCCCGTGAACACTGAAGCTTTCTTT. Translation: CASSQDPVNTEAFF.

The rearrangement joins TRBV5-1 to TRBJ2-6, with D possibly matching TRBD1 (5 bases). This CDR3 has 19 residues. Germline V CDR1 and CDR2: SGHRS, YFSETQ. Between the trimmed V and J ends, which lost 0 bases and 2 bases, there was a span of 18 bases. CDR3 protein: CASSLAPQGRWAGANVLTF. CDR3 nucleotide sequence: TGCGCCAGCAGCTTGGCCCCCCAGGGAAGGTGGGCTGGGGCCAACGTCCTGACTTTC.

The chain links TRBV25-1 to TRBJ2-3; D is undetermined. Germline V gives CDR1 MGHDK, CDR2 SYGVNS. Trimming removed 4 bases from V and 0 bases from J, with 5 bases in between. This CDR3 region has 13 residues. The CDR3, as DNA: TGTGCCAGCAGTGGGGCTAGCACAGATACGCAGTATTTT. Its translation is CASSGASTDTQYF.

The V gene is TRBV16, the J gene TRBJ1-1, with 9 bases that match TRBD1. Trimming removed 0 bases from V and 2 bases from J; junction bases left unmatched: 7. The CDR3 is 17 residues long. Germline loops: CDR1 KGHSY, CDR2 FQNENV. The CDR3 loop is CASSQSSLGQGNTEAFF. CDR3 DNA: TGTGCCAGCAGCCAATCAAGTTTGGGACAGGGAAACACTGAAGCTTTCTTT. The variable domain in full, completed from reference TRBV16 and TRBJ1-1, reads GEEVAQTPKHLVRGEGQKAKLYCAPIKGHSYVFWYQQVLKNEFKFLISFQNENVFDETGMPKERFSAKCLPNSPCSLEIQATKLEDSAVYFCASSQSSLGQGNTEAFFGQGTRLTVV.

V usage is TRBV5-1 and J usage is TRBJ2-5; 10 nucleotides align to TRBD2. V lost 4 bases to trimming and J lost 5 bases; unmatched junction nucleotides: 11. The CDR3 has 16 residues. Germline values: CDR1 SGHRS, CDR2 YFSETQ. This chain's CDR3 is CASSLTSGKGQETQYF. DNA of the CDR3: TGCGCCAGCAGCCTTACTAGCGGGAAGGGACAGGAGACCCAGTACTTC. The full variable domain, completed using reference TRBV5-1 and TRBJ2-5, is KAGVTQTPRYLIKTRGQQVTLSCSPISGHRSVSWYQQTPGQGLQFLFEYFSETQRNKGNFPGRFSGRQFSNSRSEMNVSTLELGDSALYLCASSLTSGKGQETQYFGPGTRLLVL.

The chain recombines TRBV7-2 with TRBJ1-1, with D maybe TRBD1 (5 bases). CDR1 SGHTA and CDR2 FQGNSA come from the germline V gene. This CDR3 contains 15 residues. The V end lost 4 bases, the J end lost 2 bases, and 14 bases lay between the germline ends. The chain's CDR3 is CASSSWGGSNTEAFF. CDR3 nucleotides: TGTGCCAGCAGCTCATGGGGGGGTTCTAACACTGAAGCTTTCTTT.

This chain uses TRBV4-2 with TRBJ2-5; 7 bases line up with TRBD2. J gave up 5 bases and V 1 base, and 7 bases lay outside the gene matches. This CDR3 region has 15 residues. In germline, CDR1 is LGHNA, CDR2 YNFKEQ. The chain's CDR3 is CASSQVYGEGETQYF. The CDR3 DNA is TGTGCCAGCAGCCAAGTGTACGGGGAGGGGGAGACCCAGTACTTC.

The chain carries TRBV7-8 and TRBJ2-5; 12 positions match TRBD2. The J call is in doubt because the DNA end fits TRBJ2-7 better. This CDR3 has 15 amino acids. Germline V gene sequence: CDR1 SGHVS, CDR2 FQNEAQ. Written as DNA, the CDR3 is TGTGCCAGCAGCTTAGACGGGACTAGCGGGTACGAGCAGTACTTC. This gives the protein CASSLDGTSGYEQYF.

The chain links TRBV28 to TRBJ2-1; D not resolved. Germline-derived CDR1 and CDR2 are MDHEN and SYDVKM. CDR3 size: 16 residues. Trimming cost V 3 bases and J 0 bases, with 12 bases left between them. For the CDR3, the DNA is TGTGCCAGCAGTTTGAATCGTCCTAGCTCCTACAATGAGCAGTTCTTC. Translating it yields CASSLNRPSSYNEQFF.

V is TRBV5-1 and J is TRBJ2-5, with 9 bases matching TRBD1. Germline trimming cut 6 bases from V and 1 base from J; bases unmatched to any gene: 4. The germline gives CDR1 SGHRS, CDR2 YFSETQ. This CDR3 region has 14 residues. The CDR3 sequence is CASTPGQGQETQYF. Written as DNA, the CDR3 is TGCGCCAGCACCCCGGGACAGGGCCAAGAGACCCAGTACTTC.

This chain connects TRBV29-1 to TRBJ2-7; 9 positions match TRBD1. V gave up 4 bases and J gave up 5 bases; unmatched junction bases: 3. The CDR3 contains 12 residues. From germline, CDR1 is SQVTM and CDR2 ANQGSEA. This CDR3 is CSVGQGGNEQYF. The CDR3 DNA reads as TGCAGCGTTGGACAGGGGGGCAACGAGCAGTACTTC.

Turning to this clone: A junction boundary mismatches the germline segment, possibly from a read error. V is TRBV18 and J is TRBJ1-1; a weak D match, TRBD1 (6 bases). The CDR3 runs to 15 residues. CDR1 is KGHSH, CDR2 LQKENI, per germline. CDR3 amino acids: CASSPRTVMNTEAFF. For the CDR3, the DNA is TGTGCCAGCTCGCCACGGACAGTCATGAACACTGAAGCTTTCTTT.